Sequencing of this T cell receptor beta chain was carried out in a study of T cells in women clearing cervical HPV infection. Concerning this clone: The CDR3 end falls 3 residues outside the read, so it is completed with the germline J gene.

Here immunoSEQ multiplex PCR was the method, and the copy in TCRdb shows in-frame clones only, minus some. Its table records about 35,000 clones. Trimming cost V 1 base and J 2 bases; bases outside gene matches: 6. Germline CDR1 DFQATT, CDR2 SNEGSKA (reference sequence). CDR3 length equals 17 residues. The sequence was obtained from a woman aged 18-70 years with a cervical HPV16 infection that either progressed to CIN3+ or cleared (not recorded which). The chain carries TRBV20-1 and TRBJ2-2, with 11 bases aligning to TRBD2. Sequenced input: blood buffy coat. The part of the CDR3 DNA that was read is TGCAGTGCTAGAGTTATTAGCGGGAGGGCAAACACCGGGGAG. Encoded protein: CSARVISGRANTGE. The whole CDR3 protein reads CSARVISGRANTGELFF.